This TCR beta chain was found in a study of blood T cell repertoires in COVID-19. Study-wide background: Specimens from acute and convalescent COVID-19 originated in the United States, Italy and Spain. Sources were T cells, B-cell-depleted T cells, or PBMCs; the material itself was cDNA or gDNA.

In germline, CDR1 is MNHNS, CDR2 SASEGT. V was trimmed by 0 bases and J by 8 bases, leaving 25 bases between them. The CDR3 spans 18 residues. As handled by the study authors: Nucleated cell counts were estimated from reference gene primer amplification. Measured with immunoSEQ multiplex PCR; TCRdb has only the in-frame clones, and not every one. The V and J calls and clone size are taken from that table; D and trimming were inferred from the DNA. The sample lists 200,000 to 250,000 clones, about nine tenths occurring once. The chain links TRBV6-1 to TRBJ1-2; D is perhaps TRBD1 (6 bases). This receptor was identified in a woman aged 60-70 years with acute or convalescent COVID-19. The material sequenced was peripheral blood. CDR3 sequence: CASSEAGIRGGPGRGYTF. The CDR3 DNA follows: TGTGCCAGCAGTGAAGCGGGAATAAGGGGGGGCCCTGGGAGAGGCTACACCTTC.